These 29 T cell receptor beta chains came from one sample sequenced in a study of CD8+ T cells in alopecia areata. Treatment denoted: oral pan-JAK inhibitor, 5-10 mg twice daily. Sequencing relied on a cDNA template that was reverse transcribed from extracted RNA. Sequencing used immunoSEQ multiplex PCR; TCRdb keeps in-frame clones, though not all of them. This table has about 190,000 clones, less than 65% appearing once. The sample was CD4+ T cells sorted from blood, taken at week 24, from a patient treated with tofacitinib. The receptor source for this set is a human donor with alopecia areata.

This clone appeared a single time. The chain joins TRBV4-3 to TRBJ2-5; D not certain. Germline V gives CDR1 LGHNA, CDR2 YSLEER. The CDR3 is made up of 12 amino acids. Trimming took off 8 bases at V and 4 bases at J, with 11 bases between the two ends. This CDR3 reads CASPPALETQYF. The CDR3 region has the DNA TGCGCCAGCCCCCCAGCGTTAGAGACCCAGTACTTC.

The chain carries TRBV11-2 and TRBJ1-1, with TRBD1 matching 7 bases. V was pared by 5 bases and J by 0 bases, with 3 bases of the junction left unmatched. The CDR3 runs 14 residues. The germline gives CDR1 SGHAT, CDR2 FQNNGV. The chain's CDR3 is CASSIDRVNTEAFF. DNA for the CDR3: TGTGCCAGCAGCATCGACAGGGTGAACACTGAAGCTTTCTTT.

This clone was picked up many times. This rearrangement joins TRBV9 to TRBJ2-3; 11 bases are a match to TRBD1. CDR1 is SGDLS and CDR2 is YYNGEE in the germline V gene. This CDR3 contains 16 residues. V lost 3 bases to trimming and J lost 4 bases; unmatched junction nucleotides: 7. CDR3 residues: CASSEGQGAFADTQYF. CDR3 nucleotide sequence: TGTGCCAGCAGCGAAGGACAGGGGGCGTTCGCAGATACGCAGTATTTT.

This clone was seen more than once but under ten times. The rearrangement uses TRBV4-3 and TRBJ1-1; no definite D call. V was trimmed by 4 bases and J by 3 bases, leaving 24 bases between them. Germline CDR1 reads LGHNA; CDR2 reads YSLEER. The CDR3 extends over 18 amino acids. This CDR3 is CASSPQTIGPVFYTEAFF. The CDR3 nucleotides are TGCGCCAGCAGCCCACAAACGATCGGTCCCGTATTCTACACTGAAGCTTTCTTT.

This clone has more than one count but fewer than ten. The chain has TRBV11-2 and TRBJ2-3; tentatively, D is TRBD2 (7 bases). V lost 1 base and J 2 bases, leaving 13 bases between the germline ends. The CDR3 runs 16 residues. CDR1 and CDR2 from the germline V gene are SGHAT and FQNNGV. The CDR3 DNA reads as TGTGCCAGCAGCTTAGGGGCGGGGGCTACCACAGATACGCAGTATTTT. This translates into CASSLGAGATTDTQYF.

The chain joins TRBV27 to TRBJ1-6; 8 nucleotides agree with TRBD1. Trimming at V came to 5 bases and at J to 7 bases, leaving 4 bases not matched to a gene. CDR1 is MNHEY, CDR2 SMNVEV, per germline (reference sequence). The CDR3 runs 14 residues. This CDR3 is CASSLRDRNSPLHF. Written as DNA, the CDR3 is TGTGCCAGCAGTCTCCGGGACAGGAATTCACCCCTCCACTTT.

The chain has TRBV5-4 and TRBJ1-2; D is possibly TRBD1 (5 bases). The CDR3 sequence is 15 residues long. Germline assignment: CDR1 SGHNT and CDR2 YYREEE (reference sequence). The ends were cut back, 4 bases at V and 5 bases at J, with 18 bases in the middle. The CDR3 nucleotides read TGTGCCAGCAGCCACCTTGATGGGGGAAGGTATGGCTACACCTTC. This translates into CASSHLDGGRYGYTF.

The chain links TRBV29-1 to TRBJ1-1; D remains ambiguous. The length of the CDR3 is 13 residues. V was clipped by 4 bases and J by 4 bases, with 13 bases between them. The germline V gene encodes CDR1 SQVTM and CDR2 ANQGSEA. The CDR3 loop reads CSVGFREGTEAFF. CDR3 in DNA: TGCAGCGTTGGATTTAGGGAGGGCACTGAAGCTTTCTTT.

The genes are TRBV4-3 and TRBJ1-4, with D perhaps TRBD1 (5 bases). The CDR3 has 15 amino acids. The ends were cut back, 4 bases at V and 3 bases at J, with 12 bases in the middle. The V gene's germline CDR1 is LGHNA and CDR2 YSLEER. CDR3 sequence reads: CASSPSPGANEKLFF. The CDR3 nucleotides read TGCGCCAGCAGCCCTTCCCCGGGGGCTAATGAAAAACTGTTTTTT.

V is TRBV25-1 and J is TRBJ2-7, with a tentative D call TRBD1 (6 bases). Germline CDR1 is MGHDK and CDR2 is SYGVNS. V was trimmed by 6 bases and J by 5 bases, leaving 23 bases between them. The CDR3 totals 16 residues. The CDR3 loop reads CASSEPGTMGKNEQYF. CDR3 bases: TGTGCCAGCAGCGAACCCGGGACAATGGGAAAAAACGAGCAGTACTTC.

The chain links TRBV14 to TRBJ2-1; no reliable D call. Trimming cost V 5 bases and J 0 bases, with 8 bases left between them. The CDR3 sequence is 14 residues long. Germline V gene sequence: CDR1 SGHDN, CDR2 FVKESK. CDR3 nucleotides: TGTGCCAGCAGCGGCGATTACTCCTACAATGAGCAGTTCTTC. As protein: CASSGDYSYNEQFF.

This rearrangement joins TRBV4-3 to TRBJ2-2; D call uncertain. There are 15 residues in the CDR3. CDR1 and CDR2 (germline): LGHNA, YSLEER. V was pared by 0 bases and J by 0 bases, with 5 bases between. The CDR3 protein is CASSQDGPNTGELFF. The DNA of the CDR3 is TGCGCCAGCAGCCAAGATGGCCCGAACACCGGGGAGCTGTTTTTT.

V and J are TRBV29-1 and TRBJ2-3; TRBD2 might be the D (5 bases). This CDR3 is built from 14 residues. Germline V gives CDR1 SQVTM, CDR2 ANQGSEA. Trimming took 4 bases from V and 4 from J, leaving 15 bases between them. CDR3 DNA: TGCAGCGTTGTATACGGGAATGGCGCAGATACGCAGTATTTT. Translating gives CSVVYGNGADTQYF.

This clone has a handful of counts. The chain links TRBV29-1 to TRBJ2-4, with 8 bases aligning to TRBD1. The CDR3 runs to 11 residues. Germline values: CDR1 SQVTM, CDR2 ANQGSEA. Trimming removed 4 bases from V and 9 bases from J; junction bases left unmatched: 2. In DNA, the CDR3 is TGCAGCGTTGTGCAGGGGGCCATTCAGTACTTC. As protein: CSVVQGAIQYF.

The genes are TRBV28 and TRBJ2-7, with D perhaps matching TRBD1 (6 bases). V lost 10 bases and J lost 4, with 14 bases in between. The CDR3 covers 12 residues. Germline assignment: CDR1 MDHEN and CDR2 SYDVKM. CDR3 residues: CATKPGVYEQYF. For the CDR3, the DNA is TGTGCCACTAAACCAGGGGTATACGAGCAGTACTTC.

The V call is TRBV5-5, the J call TRBJ2-1, with D hard to call. Looked up from germline, CDR1 is SGHKS and CDR2 is YYEKEE (reference sequence). V gave up 0 bases and J gave up 0 bases, with 7 bases separating them. CDR3 length: 15 residues. CDR3 residues: CASSLDRVSYNEQFF. Written as DNA, the CDR3 is TGTGCCAGCAGCTTGGACCGGGTCTCCTACAATGAGCAGTTCTTC.

The chain is built from TRBV30 and TRBJ1-2; a weak D match, TRBD1 (5 bases). Germline V gives CDR1 GTSNPN, CDR2 SVGIG (reference sequence). The CDR3 is 12 residues long. The V end lost 1 base, the J end lost 3 bases, and 6 bases lay between the germline ends. CDR3 sequence: CAWSAGDYGYTF. CDR3 in DNA: TGTGCCTGGAGTGCGGGGGACTATGGCTACACCTTC.

This clone was observed a handful of times. The chain has TRBV19 and TRBJ1-2; D is unclear. This CDR3 spans 14 amino acids. Germline CDR1 LNHDA, CDR2 SQIVND (reference sequence). V was shortened by 7 bases and J by 4 bases, with 16 bases between the two germline ends. The CDR3 sequence: CASIAKGTFYGYTF. The CDR3 DNA reads TGTGCCAGTATCGCCAAGGGTACCTTCTATGGCTACACCTTC.

As DNA, the CDR3 is TGCGCCAGCAGCATTGACGGATCAGATACGCAGTATTTT. It codes for CASSIDGSDTQYF. The chain joins TRBV5-1 to TRBJ2-3, with D uncertain. The V gene lost 4 bases and the J gene lost 4 bases, with 10 bases spanning the gap. The CDR3 runs to 13 residues. Looked up from germline, CDR1 is SGHRS and CDR2 is YFSETQ.

The chain recombines TRBV27 with TRBJ2-3, with D uncertain. This CDR3 region has 15 residues. Germline assignment: CDR1 MNHEY and CDR2 SMNVEV (reference sequence). V lost 2 bases to trimming and J lost 0 bases, with 9 bases between them. The DNA of the CDR3 is TGTGCCAGCAGTTTACAGGCAATGAGCACAGATACGCAGTATTTT. This translates into CASSLQAMSTDTQYF.

V and J are TRBV5-1 and TRBJ1-5, with D maybe TRBD1 (6 bases). The germline CDR1 and CDR2 sequences are SGHRS and YFSETQ. CDR3 length equals 15 residues. Trimming took off 2 bases at V and 1 base at J, with 10 bases between the two ends. Here the CDR3 reads CASSFGTSSNQPQHF. The DNA for the CDR3 is TGCGCCAGCAGCTTTGGGACATCGAGCAATCAGCCCCAGCATTTT.

This clone was detected a few times. This chain's CDR3 is CASSYTRGDEQFF. CDR3 in DNA: TGTGCCAGCAGTTACACGCGGGGGGATGAGCAGTTCTTC. The genes are TRBV6-6 and TRBJ2-1; 8 bases are a match to TRBD2. The germline gives CDR1 MNHNY, CDR2 SVGAGI (reference sequence). The CDR3 covers 13 residues. The J segment lost 8 bases and the V segment lost 2 bases, leaving 2 bases of the junction unmatched.

V usage is TRBV30 and J usage is TRBJ2-2; D may be TRBD1 (5 bases). CDR1 and CDR2 (germline): GTSNPN, SVGIG (reference sequence). This CDR3 is built from 13 residues. V lost 1 base and J lost 6, with 9 bases in between. The CDR3 nucleotides read TGTGCCTGGAGTGGTCTAGGGGCCGGGGAGCTGTTTTTT. Its protein is CAWSGLGAGELFF.

The rearrangement uses TRBV9 and TRBJ2-5; D is undetermined. The CDR3 covers 14 residues. Looked up from germline, CDR1 is SGDLS and CDR2 is YYNGEE. V was shortened by 4 bases and J by 4 bases, with 14 bases between the two germline ends. The CDR3 sequence is CASSPPSGSETQYF. The CDR3 coding sequence is TGTGCCAGCAGCCCCCCCTCAGGCTCAGAGACCCAGTACTTC.

Only a few counts were recorded for this clone. This rearrangement joins TRBV29-1 to TRBJ2-2; 9 bases line up with TRBD1. Germline loops: CDR1 SQVTM, CDR2 ANQGSEA. V lost 4 bases to trimming and J lost 4 bases; unmatched junction nucleotides: 7. The CDR3 loop spans 15 amino acids. The CDR3 nucleotides are TGCAGCGTTGGCGGACAGGGGATGGGCACCGGGGAGCTGTTTTTT. It specifies CSVGGQGMGTGELFF.

A few counts support this clone. This rearrangement joins TRBV9 to TRBJ2-2; 9 bases fit TRBD1. The trim removed 0 bases at V and 4 bases at J, leaving 7 bases unmatched. Germline loops: CDR1 SGDLS, CDR2 YYNGEE. The CDR3 is 17 amino acids. The CDR3, as DNA: TGTGCCAGCAGCGTAGCTACGGTGGGACAGGGCACCGGGGAGCTGTTTTTT. This encodes CASSVATVGQGTGELFF. Supplemented by reference TRBV9 and TRBJ2-2, the full variable domain reads DSGVTQTPKHLITATGQRVTLRCSPRSGDLSVYWYQQSLDQGLQFLIQYYNGEERAKGNILERFSAQQFPDLHSELNLSSLELGDSALYFCASSVATVGQGTGELFFGEGSRLTVL.

The V call is TRBV7-7, the J call TRBJ2-3; D may match TRBD1 or TRBD2 (5 bases each). This CDR3 is built from 15 residues. Trimming removed 5 bases from V and 0 bases from J, with 12 bases in between. The germline V gene has CDR1 SSHAT and CDR2 FNYEAQ (reference sequence). CDR3 DNA sequence: TGTGCCAGCAGCCCGGGGCTATCTAGCACAGATACGCAGTATTTT. Translating gives CASSPGLSSTDTQYF.

This clone appeared a single time. The chain recombines TRBV5-1 with TRBJ1-1; maybe TRBD1 (5 bases). V lost 1 base to trimming and J lost 1 base, with 11 bases between them. This CDR3 contains 15 residues. CDR1 and CDR2 from the germline V gene are SGHRS and YFSETQ. DNA for the CDR3: TGCGCCAGCAGCTTGATGCAGGGCACGAACACTGAAGCTTTCTTT. Protein sequence: CASSLMQGTNTEAFF.

This clone occurred many times. The CDR3 loop reads CASSSPQGAIVYEQYF. The CDR3 DNA reads as TGTGCCAGCAGCTCGCCCCAGGGGGCAATTGTCTACGAGCAGTACTTC. The chain is built from TRBV7-2 and TRBJ2-7; 8 bases align to TRBD1. J was trimmed by 3 bases and V by 4 bases; bases with no gene match: 11. Germline values: CDR1 SGHTA, CDR2 FQGNSA. The CDR3 covers 16 residues.